The 24 T cell receptor beta chains listed next were all sequenced from one sample in a study of T cell repertoires in cytomegalovirus infection. TCRdb reprocessed the reads with MiXCR, giving one entry per CDR3 protein. The sample consists of roughly 280,000 distinct CDR3 sequences, roughly a fifth of them appearing once. Their specific antigens are unknown. Specimen: cultured PBMCs, collected from culture after CMV antigen stimulation. These receptors were taken from a human donor in good health (CMV status not recorded). Some clones in this sample may be carry-over from other donors' samples.

Concerning this clonotype itself: With a much larger clone just one base away, this may be a read error. The CDR3 DNA follows: TGTGCCAGCCCACCTTTAGAAGCGTACTCTGGAAACACCATATATTTT. Translation gives CASPPLEAYSGNTIYF. This chain connects TRBV18 to TRBJ1-3; D not certain. The germline gives CDR1 KGHSH, CDR2 LQKENI. This CDR3 contains 16 residues.

The chain carries TRBV12-3 or TRBV12-4 and TRBJ1-5; 9 bases agree with TRBD1. Losses at the gene ends were 3 bases for V and 7 bases for J; bases not matched to a gene: 7. This CDR3 contains 15 residues. In DNA form, the CDR3 reads TGTGCCAGCAGTTTTGGGGGACAGGGAAAACAGCCCCAGCATTTT. Protein: CASSFGGQGKQPQHF.

The chain uses TRBV6-2 or TRBV6-3 and TRBJ2-1, with a weak D call TRBD1 (6 bases). The CDR3 contains 15 residues. From germline, CDR1 is MNHEY and CDR2 SVGEGT. V lost 7 bases and J lost 5, with 18 bases in between. Here the CDR3 reads CASTLPGTTHNEQFF. CDR3 nucleotides: TGTGCCAGCACCCTTCCCGGGACAACCCACAATGAGCAGTTCTTC.

The rearrangement joins TRBV4-1 to TRBJ1-1; TRBD1 agrees at 9 bases. Trimming removed 5 bases from V and 3 bases from J; junction bases left unmatched: 7. This CDR3 contains 15 residues. Germline values: CDR1 MGHRA, CDR2 YSYEKL. The CDR3 nucleotides read TGCGCCAGCAGCTACCCGGGACAGGGAGACACTGAAGCTTTCTTT. Translation gives CASSYPGQGDTEAFF.

The rearrangement joins TRBV5-6 to TRBJ2-1, with 11 nucleotides matching TRBD1. The CDR3 has 16 residues. Looked up from germline, CDR1 is SGHDT and CDR2 is YYEEEE. V dropped 0 bases and J dropped 7; count of bases not matched to a gene: 6. CDR3 residues: CASSLVGQGVGNEQFF. As DNA, the CDR3 is TGTGCCAGCAGCTTGGTGGGACAGGGGGTCGGTAATGAGCAGTTCTTC.

In this sample, this clonotype turned up many times. This chain links TRBV7-2 with TRBJ1-1; possible D gene TRBD1, 5 bases. Germline V CDR1 and CDR2: SGHTA, FQGNSA. Between the trimmed V and J ends, which lost 1 base and 4 bases, there was a span of 13 bases. The CDR3 consists of 15 residues. The CDR3 DNA is TGTGCCAGCAGCTTAGGGACGGTGGGGGGCACTGAAGCTTTCTTT. Residues: CASSLGTVGGTEAFF.

With respect to this clonotype: This sequence may be a read error, since a much larger clone differs from it by one base. CDR3 nucleotide sequence: TGTGCCAGCAGTGCCCCCAGAATCAGCACAGATACGCAGTATTTT. Residues: CASSAPRISTDTQYF. The J gene is TRBJ2-3, the V gene TRBV6-8, with D unclear. V dropped 5 bases and J dropped 0 bases, with 12 bases sitting between them. CDR1 and CDR2 from the germline V gene are MNHGY and SAAAGT. This CDR3 is built from 15 residues.

This clonotype has just a few counts. The J gene is TRBJ1-2, the V gene TRBV7-2; no reliable D call. V shed 5 bases and J shed 6 bases, with 16 bases lying between them. The CDR3 spans 14 residues. Germline V CDR1 and CDR2: SGHTA, FQGNSA. CDR3 in amino acids: CASSPGPGVHGYTF. CDR3 DNA sequence: TGTGCCAGCAGCCCCGGACCCGGGGTACATGGCTACACCTTC.

This sequence joins TRBV19 and TRBJ2-7; TRBD2 might be the D (5 bases). In germline, CDR1 is LNHDA, CDR2 SQIVND (reference sequence). V gave up 1 base and J gave up 4 bases, with 8 bases separating them. CDR3 length: 13 amino acids. CDR3 loop: CASSIGAGYEQYV. The CDR3 DNA follows: TGTGCCAGTAGTATAGGCGCGGGTTACGAGCAGTACGTC.

This chain links TRBV7-9 with TRBJ2-1; 11 nucleotides agree with TRBD1. The junction had 16 bases not matched to a gene; V was cut back by 4 bases and J by 2 bases. The CDR3 is made up of 20 amino acids. CDR1 SEHNR and CDR2 FQNEAQ come from the germline V gene (reference sequence). CDR3 bases: TGTGCCAGCAGCTCGGACAGGGGGCGCATTGCGGGAAGTACCTACAATGAGCAGTTCTTC. Its protein is CASSSDRGRIAGSTYNEQFF.

The sample holds a few counts of this clonotype. V and J are TRBV12-3 or TRBV12-4 and TRBJ2-1, with 13 bases matching TRBD2. J gave up 10 bases and V 5 bases, and 11 bases lay outside the gene matches. This CDR3 is built from 16 residues. In DNA form, the CDR3 reads TGTGCCAGCAGTCCCCCCGGACTAGCGGGAGTTGGAGAGCAGTTCTTC. Translated: CASSPPGLAGVGEQFF.

This clonotype was counted only a few times. CDR3 in DNA: TGTGCCAGCAGTTACAACAGGGGCGCCGGGGAGCTGTTTTTT. Translating gives CASSYNRGAGELFF. The chain employs TRBV6-2 or TRBV6-3 and TRBJ2-2; 7 positions match TRBD1. V was clipped by 2 bases and J by 6 bases; unmatched bases: 3. The CDR3 runs to 14 residues. CDR1 MNHEY and CDR2 SVGEGT come from the germline V gene.

This clonotype has more than one count but fewer than ten. The genes are TRBV18 and TRBJ2-1; D possibly corresponds to TRBD2 (6 bases). Per the germline V gene, CDR1 is KGHSH and CDR2 is LQKENI. The CDR3 length is 12 residues. Trimming pared 5 bases from V and 8 bases from J, leaving 10 bases between. This chain's CDR3 is CASSTRLDEQFF. DNA for the CDR3: TGTGCCAGCTCAACCAGACTAGATGAGCAGTTCTTC.

The chain is built from TRBV6-2 or TRBV6-3 and TRBJ2-3, with TRBD1 identical over 11 bases. Germline trimming cut 4 bases from V and 4 bases from J; bases unmatched to any gene: 10. From germline, CDR1 is MNHEY and CDR2 SVGEGT. The CDR3 has 17 amino acids. CDR3 loop: CASSSPIGTGGADTQYF. The CDR3 DNA reads TGTGCCAGCAGTTCCCCCATCGGGACAGGGGGAGCAGATACGCAGTATTTT.

This clonotype was detected a few times. This sequence joins TRBV7-9 and TRBJ2-2, with 12 bases lining up with TRBD2. The V and J ends lost 3 bases and 6 bases, in that order; junction bases with no gene match: 5. Per germline, CDR1 SEHNR and CDR2 FQNEAQ (reference sequence). This CDR3 is 16 amino acids long. DNA for the CDR3: TGTGCCAGCAGCTTGGCTAGCGGGAGGGACCCCGGGGAGCTGTTTTTT. The encoded protein is CASSLASGRDPGELFF.

The V and J genes are TRBV9 and TRBJ1-3; tentative D call: TRBD1 (5 bases). From germline, CDR1 is SGDLS and CDR2 YYNGEE. The CDR3 loop spans 13 amino acids. V lost 6 bases and J lost 0, with 7 bases in between. The CDR3 coding sequence is TGTGCCAGCACCGACAGCTCTGGAAACACCATATATTTT. Protein: CASTDSSGNTIYF.

This chain connects TRBV7-2 to TRBJ2-7, with no clear D. The CDR3 sequence is 12 residues long. Between the trimmed V and J ends, which lost 3 bases and 9 bases, there was a span of 12 bases. Germline CDR1 is SGHTA and CDR2 is FQGNSA. The CDR3 loop is CASSLYPAVQYF. DNA of the CDR3: TGTGCCAGCAGCTTGTATCCCGCGGTGCAGTACTTC.

This clonotype was counted many times. This rearrangement joins TRBV7-2 to TRBJ2-7, with 13 bases that match TRBD2. This CDR3 comprises 15 residues. Germline values: CDR1 SGHTA, CDR2 FQGNSA. The trim removed 1 base at V and 3 bases at J, leaving 0 bases unmatched. CDR3 bases: TGTGCCAGCAGCTTAGGGACTAGCGGGAGCTACGAGCAGTACGTC. Translation: CASSLGTSGSYEQYV.

This clonotype has a handful of counts. The V and J genes are TRBV11-2 and TRBJ2-1; the match to TRBD2 covers 16 bases. The J segment lost 10 bases and the V segment lost 5 bases, leaving 8 bases of the junction unmatched. There are 16 residues in the CDR3. Germline V CDR1 and CDR2: SGHAT, FQNNGV. The CDR3 bases are TGTGCCAGCAGCGCGCCGGGACTAGCGGGAGGGCGAGAGCAGTTCTTC. Translated, it gives CASSAPGLAGGREQFF.

This clonotype turned up a few times. The genes are TRBV18 and TRBJ2-6, with 9 bases identical to TRBD1. Looked up from germline, CDR1 is KGHSH and CDR2 is LQKENI. V lost 3 bases and J lost 0; bases outside the gene matches: 3. The CDR3 extends over 17 amino acids. This CDR3 reads CASSPSTGGSGANVLTF. In nucleotides, the CDR3 is TGTGCCAGCTCACCCTCGACAGGGGGCTCTGGGGCCAACGTCCTGACTTTC.

About this clonotype: A much larger clone lies one base from this, so it may be a read error. This chain uses TRBV28 with TRBJ1-2; 7 bases are shared with TRBD1. CDR3 length: 14 amino acids. Germline V gene sequence: CDR1 MDHEN, CDR2 SYDVKM. The CDR3 region is CASRFPGGRYGYTF. As DNA, the CDR3 is TGTGCCAGCCGTTTTCCAGGGGGTCGCTATGGCTACACCTTC.

The chain recombines TRBV18 with TRBJ2-1; 8 bases agree with TRBD2. The germline CDR1 and CDR2 sequences are KGHSH and LQKENI. V shed 4 bases, J shed 9 bases, and the junction held 11 bases outside the gene matches. The CDR3 spans 15 residues. The CDR3 DNA reads TGTGCCAGCTCACAACTACCGGGACTAGGGGGTGAGCAGTTCTTC. Its protein is CASSQLPGLGGEQFF.

This clonotype appeared many times. This chain joins TRBV7-2 and TRBJ1-4; no definite D call. The CDR3 has 12 amino acids. Per the germline V gene, CDR1 is SGHTA and CDR2 is FQGNSA. The germline V and J ends were trimmed by 2 bases and 2 bases, with 0 bases remaining between them. For the CDR3, the DNA is TGTGCCAGCAGCTTAACTAATGAAAAACTGTTTTTT. Translated: CASSLTNEKLFF.

This clonotype has at least ten counts. The rearrangement uses TRBV7-2 and TRBJ1-6; tentative D call: TRBD1 (6 bases). This CDR3 contains 17 residues. Trimming shortened V by 2 bases and J by 11 bases, and 22 bases separated the two germline ends. From germline, CDR1 is SGHTA and CDR2 FQGNSA. CDR3 sequence: CASSLNAGRTAVAPLHF. CDR3 DNA sequence: TGTGCCAGCAGCTTAAACGCCGGCAGGACAGCTGTCGCACCCCTCCACTTT.